Below are 15 T cell receptor beta chains sequenced from a single sample in a study of T cell repertoires in cytomegalovirus infection. Their antigens remain unidentified. TCRdb re-derived calls from the reads in MiXCR, one entry per CDR3 protein. The sample has 310,000 or so distinct CDR3 sequences, 20% to 30% seen once. Sequences were derived from cultured PBMCs, sampled from culture after CMV antigen stimulation. The receptors were gathered from a human donor in good health (CMV status not recorded). Some clones in this sample may be carry-over from other donors' samples.

CDR3 DNA sequence: TGTGCCAGCAGTCACGGCGATAATTCACCCCTCCACTTT. Translating gives CASSHGDNSPLHF. The chain links TRBV7-2 to TRBJ1-6; D call uncertain. Germline loops: CDR1 SGHTA, CDR2 FQGNSA. This CDR3 has 13 residues. Trimming left V 6 bases short and J 5 bases short, with 8 bases between. The full variable domain, in which reference TRBV7-2 and TRBJ1-6 provide the parts outside the CDR3, is GAGVSQSPSNKVTEKGKDVELRCDPISGHTALYWYRQSLGQGLEFLIYFQGNSAPDKSGLPSDRFSAERTGGSVSTLTIQRTQQEDSAVYLCASSHGDNSPLHFGNGTRLTVT.

This clonotype has ten or more counts. The chain combines TRBV7-2 with TRBJ1-1; no definite D call. The CDR3 extends over 14 amino acids. CDR1 is SGHTA and CDR2 is FQGNSA in the germline V gene. Trimming left V 1 base short and J 1 base short, with 7 bases between. CDR3 sequence: CASSLGMENTEAFF. The CDR3 nucleotides are TGTGCCAGCAGCTTAGGGATGGAGAACACTGAAGCTTTCTTT.

The chain has TRBV20-1 and TRBJ2-3; D gene ambiguous. Deletions cut 6 bases from V and 4 bases from J, with 17 bases between. Germline V lookup: CDR1 DFQATT, CDR2 SNEGSKA (reference sequence). CDR3 length equals 14 residues. This CDR3 reads CSAHKSFRADTQYF. As DNA, the CDR3 is TGCAGTGCCCACAAATCATTTAGGGCAGATACGCAGTATTTT.

This clonotype has a count of ten or more. The chain combines TRBV7-2 with TRBJ1-6, with TRBD1 matching over 8 bases. Germline V gene lookup returns CDR1 SGHTA and CDR2 FQGNSA. Unmatched junction bases numbered 5, after V lost 3 bases and J lost 10 bases. The CDR3 extends over 14 amino acids. The CDR3 DNA follows: TGTGCCAGCAGCTTGGACAGGGTTCCCTCACCCCTCCACTTT. Protein product: CASSLDRVPSPLHF. Complete variable domain (other parts from reference TRBV7-2 and TRBJ1-6): GAGVSQSPSNKVTEKGKDVELRCDPISGHTALYWYRQSLGQGLEFLIYFQGNSAPDKSGLPSDRFSAERTGGSVSTLTIQRTQQEDSAVYLCASSLDRVPSPLHFGNGTRLTVT.

The table lists this clonotype with a few counts. The genes are TRBV5-5 and TRBJ1-2, with TRBD1 matching 9 bases. The J segment lost 8 bases and the V segment lost 0 bases, leaving 8 bases of the junction unmatched. Germline-derived CDR1 and CDR2 are SGHKS and YYEKEE (reference sequence). This CDR3 spans 15 amino acids. This chain's CDR3 is CASSLGDRVMYGYTF. For the CDR3, the DNA is TGTGCCAGCAGCTTGGGGGACAGGGTAATGTACGGCTACACCTTC. The whole variable domain, remainder taken from reference TRBV5-5 and TRBJ1-2, is DAGVTQSPTHLIKTRGQQVTLRCSPISGHKSVSWYQQVLGQGPQFIFQYYEKEERGRGNFPDRFSARQFPNYSSELNVNALLLGDSALYLCASSLGDRVMYGYTFGSGTRLTVV.

This clonotype was observed a few times. The chain carries TRBV6-2 or TRBV6-3 and TRBJ2-5, with 7 positions matching TRBD2. The germline V gene has CDR1 MNHEY and CDR2 SVGEGT. The CDR3 is made up of 16 amino acids. V shed 6 bases and J 2 bases; nucleotides not matched to a gene: 12. CDR3 nucleotides: TGTGCCAGCAGCGAACTCAAGATCGGGAGGCAAGAGACCCAGTACTTC. It specifies CASSELKIGRQETQYF.

This rearrangement joins TRBV7-4 to TRBJ2-2; D might be TRBD1 (6 bases). The CDR3 sequence is 21 residues long. V lost 5 bases to trimming and J lost 2 bases, with 30 bases between them. Germline V gene data show CDR1 as SGHVT and CDR2 as SQSDAQ. This CDR3 reads CASSGTRQPVSETENTGELFF. The CDR3 DNA follows: TGTGCCAGCAGCGGGACACGTCAGCCGGTCTCCGAAACCGAAAACACCGGGGAGCTGTTTTTT.

The chain joins TRBV19 to TRBJ2-1; tentatively, D is TRBD1 or TRBD2 (6 bases each). V was trimmed by 7 bases and J by 1 base, leaving 14 bases between them. There are 15 residues in the CDR3. From germline, CDR1 is LNHDA and CDR2 SQIVND (reference sequence). CDR3 protein: CASTSRGRSYNEQFF. DNA of the CDR3: TGTGCCAGTACCTCGAGGGGGAGGTCCTACAATGAGCAGTTCTTC. Full variable domain (remainder filled in from reference TRBV19 and TRBJ2-1): DGGITQSPKYLFRKEGQNVTLSCEQNLNHDAMYWYRQDPGQGLRLIYYSQIVNDFQKGDIAEGYSVSREKKESFPLTVTSAQKNPTAFYLCASTSRGRSYNEQFFGPGTRLTVL.

This clonotype has ten or more counts. The chain employs TRBV28 and TRBJ2-3; maybe TRBD1 (5 bases). The V gene's germline CDR1 is MDHEN and CDR2 SYDVKM. Deletions cut 7 bases from V and 0 bases from J, with 14 bases between. This CDR3 comprises 15 residues. The CDR3 loop reads CASNFQGTSTDTQYF. The DNA for the CDR3 is TGTGCCAGCAATTTTCAGGGAACTAGCACAGATACGCAGTATTTT.

The chain is built from TRBV27 and TRBJ2-3; D is unresolved. Germline values: CDR1 MNHEY, CDR2 SMNVEV (reference sequence). CDR3 length: 13 residues. Trimming shortened V by 2 bases and J by 3 bases, and 6 bases separated the two germline ends. CDR3 in DNA: TGTGCCAGCAGTTTAACAGAAACAGATACGCAGTATTTT. Its translation: CASSLTETDTQYF.

This clonotype was recorded many times. J is TRBJ2-3 and V is TRBV7-6; D uncertain. Germline CDR1 SGHVS, CDR2 FNYEAQ. Trimming shortened V by 9 bases and J by 0 bases, and 10 bases separated the two germline ends. This CDR3 comprises 13 residues. CDR3 residues: CARTCRSTDTQYF. CDR3 DNA sequence: TGTGCCAGAACGTGCAGGAGCACAGATACGCAGTATTTT. Looking up the rest from reference TRBV7-6 and TRBJ2-3 gives the full variable domain: GAGVSQSPRYKVTKRGQDVALRCDPISGHVSLYWYRQALGQGPEFLTYFNYEAQQDKSGLPNDRFSAERPEGSISTLTIQRTEQRDSAMYRCARTCRSTDTQYFGPGTRLTVL.

This clonotype turned up a few times. The V call is TRBV6-1, the J call TRBJ2-3, with a possible D match to TRBD2 (6 bases). The CDR3 runs 13 residues. V lost 8 bases and J 8 bases, leaving 17 bases between the germline ends. CDR1 and CDR2 (germline): MNHNS, SASEGT. CDR3 coding DNA: TGTGCCAGCTCGGGACTCAGGCGCGGTACGCAGTATTTT. Protein sequence: CASSGLRRGTQYF.

This clonotype was detected only a few times. The J gene is TRBJ2-1, the V gene TRBV25-1; TRBD1 matches at 7 bases. V lost 5 bases, J lost 4 bases, and 8 bases stayed unmatched. CDR1 MGHDK and CDR2 SYGVNS come from the germline V gene. This CDR3 region has 15 residues. The CDR3 DNA follows: TGTGCCAGCAGTAAACCGGGACAGTGGTACAATGAGCAGTTCTTC. Its translation: CASSKPGQWYNEQFF.

This clonotype has only a few counts. The chain carries TRBV4-3 and TRBJ2-1; 8 bases are a match to TRBD2. Losses at the gene ends were 0 bases for V and 12 bases for J; bases not matched to a gene: 10. Germline V lookup: CDR1 LGHNA, CDR2 YSLEER. The CDR3 loop spans 15 amino acids. The CDR3 sequence: CASSQDWLAGSWQFF. In DNA form, the CDR3 reads TGCGCCAGCAGCCAAGATTGGCTAGCGGGTAGTTGGCAGTTCTTC.

At least ten counts were recorded for this clonotype. The chain is built from TRBV12-3 or TRBV12-4 and TRBJ1-1; a possible D gene is TRBD1 (5 bases). Trimming shortened V by 7 bases and J by 2 bases, and 11 bases separated the two germline ends. The length of the CDR3 is 13 residues. The CDR3 sequence is CASTTQVNTEAFF. The CDR3 bases are TGTGCCAGCACGACACAGGTTAACACTGAAGCTTTCTTT.